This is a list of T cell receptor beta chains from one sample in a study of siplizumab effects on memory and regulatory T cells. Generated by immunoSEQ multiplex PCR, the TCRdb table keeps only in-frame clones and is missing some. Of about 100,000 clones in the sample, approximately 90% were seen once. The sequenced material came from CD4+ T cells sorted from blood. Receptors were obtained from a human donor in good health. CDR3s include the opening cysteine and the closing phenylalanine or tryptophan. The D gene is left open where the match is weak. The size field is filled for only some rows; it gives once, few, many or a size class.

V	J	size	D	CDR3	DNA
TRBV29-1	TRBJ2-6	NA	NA	CSVGGLLAYKRANVLTF	TGCAGCGTTGGTGGTTTACTAGCATACAAGCGGGCCAACGTCCTGACTTTC
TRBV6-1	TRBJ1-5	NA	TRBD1	CASSRDSGTYQPQHF	TGTGCCAGCAGTCGGGACAGCGGAACCTATCAGCCCCAGCATTTT
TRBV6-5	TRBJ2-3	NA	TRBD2	CASMPSGNTDTQYF	TGTGCCAGCATGCCTAGCGGGAACACAGATACGCAGTATTTT
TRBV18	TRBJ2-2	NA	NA	CASSPRRQLSSGELFF	TGTGCCAGCTCACCAAGGAGGCAATTGTCATCAGGGGAGCTGTTTTTT
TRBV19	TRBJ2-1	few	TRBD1	CASTSRTGSSYNEQFF	TGTGCCAGTACCTCCAGGACAGGGAGTTCCTACAATGAGCAGTTCTTC
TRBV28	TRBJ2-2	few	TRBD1	CASSPGQGNTGELFF	TGTGCCAGCAGTCCGGGACAGGGGAACACCGGGGAGCTGTTTTTT
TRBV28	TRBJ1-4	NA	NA	CASSNPTVNEKLFF	TGTGCCAGCAGCAACCCGACAGTTAATGAAAAACTGTTTTTT
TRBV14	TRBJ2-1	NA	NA	CASSLGGASSYNEQFF	TGTGCCAGCAGCCTGGGCGGGGCCAGCTCCTACAATGAGCAGTTCTTC
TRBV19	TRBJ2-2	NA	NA	CASSSKGAGTGELFF	TGTGCCAGTAGTTCTAAGGGGGCGGGGACCGGGGAGCTGTTTTTT
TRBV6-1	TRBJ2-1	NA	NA	CASSEARSFVTSQVHEQFF	TGTGCCAGCAGTGAAGCGCGATCGTTTGTCACTAGTCAGGTCCATGAGCAGTTCTTC
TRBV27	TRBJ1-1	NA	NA	CASSKGQSRTAFF	TGTGCCAGCAGTAAGGGACAAAGTCGGACGGCTTTCTTT
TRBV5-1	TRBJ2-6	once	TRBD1	CASSSLRGRGANVLTF	TGCGCCAGCAGCTCCTTAAGGGGGCGAGGGGCCAACGTCCTGACTTTC
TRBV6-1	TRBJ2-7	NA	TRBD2	CASSREGGEQYF	TGTGCCAGCAGTCGCGAGGGAGGGGAGCAGTACTTC
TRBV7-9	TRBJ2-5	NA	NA	CASSSQAGRSFKETQYF	TGTGCCAGCAGCTCTCAAGCGGGCCGATCTTTTAAAGAGACCCAGTACTTC
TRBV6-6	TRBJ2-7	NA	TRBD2	CASSYSSGGSVNEQYF	TGTGCCAGCAGTTACTCGAGTGGCGGGAGCGTTAACGAGCAGTACTTC
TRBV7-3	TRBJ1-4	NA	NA	CASSLTAREGKKLFF	TGTGCCAGCAGCTTAACAGCCAGGGAAGGGAAAAAACTGTTTTTT
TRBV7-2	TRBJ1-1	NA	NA	CASSLDGRTEAFF	TGTGCCAGCAGCTTGGACGGGAGGACTGAAGCTTTCTTT
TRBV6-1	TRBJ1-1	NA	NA	CASIRGTEAFF	TGTGCCAGCATAAGGGGCACTGAAGCTTTCTTT
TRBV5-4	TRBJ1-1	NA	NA	CASSLPTGNTEAFF	TGTGCCAGCAGCTTGCCGACAGGGAACACTGAAGCTTTCTTT
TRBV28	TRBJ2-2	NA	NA	CASSHTFTGELFF	TGTGCCAGCAGTCATACATTTACCGGGGAGCTGTTTTTT
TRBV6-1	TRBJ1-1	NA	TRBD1	CASMIRDRGRTEAFF	TGTGCCAGCATGATCCGGGACAGGGGTCGGACTGAAGCTTTCTTT
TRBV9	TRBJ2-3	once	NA	CASSVALQETDTQYF	TGTGCCAGCAGCGTAGCTTTGCAGGAAACAGATACGCAGTATTTT
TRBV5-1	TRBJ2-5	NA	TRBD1	CASSFTPGGEETQYF	TGCGCCAGCTCGTTTACCCCAGGGGGCGAGGAGACCCAGTACTTC
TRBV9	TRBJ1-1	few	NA	CASRPQNTEAFF	TGTGCCAGCAGGCCACAGAACACTGAAGCTTTCTTT
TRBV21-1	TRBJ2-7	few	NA	CASSKAPPLVTSGTYPTGPEQYF	TGTGCCAGCAGCAAAGCACCTCCCCTTGTGACTAGCGGGACTTACCCTACGGGGCCCGAGCAGTACTTC
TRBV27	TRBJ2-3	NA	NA	CASSLSRNRKRGTDTQYF	TGTGCCAGCAGTTTATCGAGAAACAGGAAGAGAGGGACAGATACGCAGTATTTT
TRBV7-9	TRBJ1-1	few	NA	CASSSLGQFEAFF	TGTGCCAGCAGCTCACTTGGACAGTTTGAAGCTTTCTTT
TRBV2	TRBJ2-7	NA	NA	CARRVDRGLLGEQYF	TGTGCCCGCAGGGTTGATCGCGGGCTTCTGGGGGAGCAGTACTTC
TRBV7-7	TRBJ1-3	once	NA	CASSPGGSGNTIYF	TGTGCCAGCAGCCCGGGGGGTTCTGGAAACACCATATATTTT
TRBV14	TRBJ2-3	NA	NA	CASSPFPGPTDTQYF	TGTGCCAGCAGCCCCTTCCCTGGTCCCACAGATACGCAGTATTTT